The 20 T cell receptor beta chains below were found in one sample sequenced in a study of T cells after yellow fever vaccination. One entry per CDR3 protein, called by TCRdb with MiXCR from the 5' RACE reads. Of some 250,000 distinct CDR3 sequences in the sample, roughly 3.5% are singletons; the top ten hold around 19%. The specimen comprised PBMCs, sampled 15 days after the yellow fever booster vaccination. The source of these receptors is a man aged 18 to 29 who received the YFV17D yellow fever vaccine.

This clonotype was recorded at least ten times. The gene calls are TRBV6-2 or TRBV6-3 and TRBJ1-2, with D hard to call. The CDR3 totals 11 residues. Trimming removed 6 bases at V and 5 bases at J, with 7 bases between. Per the germline V gene, CDR1 is MNHEY and CDR2 is SVGEGT. CDR3 loop: CASSPGYGYTF. CDR3 sequence (DNA): TGTGCCAGCAGCCCCGGGTATGGCTACACCTTC.

The chain couples TRBV29-1 to TRBJ1-2; D gene ambiguous. This CDR3 comprises 12 residues. CDR1 is SQVTM and CDR2 is ANQGSEA in the germline V gene. The ends were cut back, 3 bases at V and 2 bases at J, with 7 bases in the middle. The CDR3 bases are TGCAGCGTTGATGACGGAAACTATGGCTACACCTTC. It is translated as CSVDDGNYGYTF.

This clonotype was recorded many times. The chain combines TRBV7-2 with TRBJ1-1, with D hard to call. V gave up 2 bases and J gave up 3 bases, with 7 bases separating them. The CDR3 extends over 13 amino acids. Germline CDR1 reads SGHTA; CDR2 reads FQGNSA. CDR3 nucleotides: TGTGCCAGCAGCTTAAATTCGTACACTGAAGCTTTCTTT. Residues: CASSLNSYTEAFF.

The sample holds many counts of this clonotype. J is TRBJ1-2 and V is TRBV15, with D unresolved. CDR1 is LNHNV, CDR2 YYDKDF, per germline (reference sequence). Trimming removed 2 bases from V and 2 bases from J, with 9 bases in between. The CDR3 sequence is 14 residues long. CDR3 bases: TGTGCCACCAGCAGAAGGACGGGGAACTATGGCTACACCTTC. The encoded protein is CATSRRTGNYGYTF.

This clonotype was recorded at least ten times. This chain joins TRBV4-3 and TRBJ1-5; D unresolved. Germline loops: CDR1 LGHNA, CDR2 YSLEER. V gave up 0 bases and J gave up 4 bases, with 7 bases separating them. The CDR3 loop spans 14 amino acids. In DNA, the CDR3 is TGCGCCAGCAGCCAAGAATTTGGAAATCAGCCCCAGCATTTT. It is translated as CASSQEFGNQPQHF.

There are many counts of this clonotype. This chain joins TRBV25-1 and TRBJ2-5; 10 bases fit TRBD1. V dropped 2 bases and J dropped 0; count of bases not matched to a gene: 3. Germline CDR1 is MGHDK and CDR2 is SYGVNS. The CDR3 contains 16 residues. CDR3 residues: CASSEPDRGHQETQYF. The CDR3 DNA is TGTGCCAGCAGTGAACCAGACAGGGGGCACCAAGAGACCCAGTACTTC.

There are many counts of this clonotype. The rearrangement uses TRBV27 and TRBJ2-3; 10 bases are a match to TRBD2. V was pared by 2 bases and J by 7 bases, with 9 bases of the junction left unmatched. This CDR3 contains 16 residues. Germline CDR1 MNHEY, CDR2 SMNVEV (reference sequence). This CDR3 is CASSLNPAGGPNTQYF. The CDR3 nucleotides read TGTGCCAGCAGTTTAAATCCAGCGGGGGGGCCAAATACGCAGTATTTT.

This clonotype was seen repeatedly, ten times or more. The V call is TRBV18, the J call TRBJ1-2; 7 positions agree with TRBD1. The trim removed 2 bases at V and 6 bases at J, leaving 12 bases unmatched. CDR3 length: 16 amino acids. Germline CDR1 reads KGHSH; CDR2 reads LQKENI. The CDR3 DNA reads TGTGCCAGCTCACCAGATTTCGGCAGGGGGACCGATGGCTACACCTTC. It specifies CASSPDFGRGTDGYTF.

This clonotype showed up many times. The J gene is TRBJ1-5, the V gene TRBV10-1; D is ambiguous. The CDR3 runs 10 residues. Germline V gives CDR1 WNHNN, CDR2 SYGVQD (reference sequence). V lost 6 bases and J 3 bases, leaving 0 bases between the germline ends. The CDR3 sequence: CASSNQPQHF. Written as DNA, the CDR3 is TGCGCCAGCAGCAATCAGCCCCAGCATTTT.

This clonotype was detected many times. The rearrangement joins TRBV19 to TRBJ1-1, with a tentative D call TRBD1 (5 bases). This CDR3 region has 13 residues. With 3 bases removed from V and 3 bases from J, the gap between germline ends came to 8 bases. Germline V gene lookup returns CDR1 LNHDA and CDR2 SQIVND (reference sequence). The CDR3 here is CASSIGADTEAFF. CDR3 coding DNA: TGTGCCAGTAGTATTGGGGCAGACACTGAAGCTTTCTTT.

This clonotype showed up many times. V gene TRBV19 combines with J gene TRBJ1-1; D remains ambiguous. V was shortened by 8 bases and J by 6 bases, with 10 bases between the two germline ends. The CDR3 runs 11 residues. Germline V lookup: CDR1 LNHDA, CDR2 SQIVND (reference sequence). CDR3 in amino acids: CASWFDAEAFF. The DNA of the CDR3 is TGTGCCAGTTGGTTCGACGCTGAAGCTTTCTTT.

This clonotype has a count of ten or more. The chain carries TRBV3-1 and TRBJ2-3, with TRBD2 matching 12 bases. CDR1 is LGHDT, CDR2 YNNKEL, per germline (reference sequence). This CDR3 region has 18 residues. J gave up 2 bases and V 0 bases, and 6 bases lay outside the gene matches. For the CDR3, the DNA is TGTGCCAGCAGCCAAGATCTAGCGGGGGGGCCAATCACAGATACGCAGTATTTT. Translated: CASSQDLAGGPITDTQYF.

This clonotype was picked up many times. V usage is TRBV3-1 and J usage is TRBJ2-3; 8 bases are a match to TRBD2. This CDR3 has 21 amino acids. CDR1 and CDR2 from the germline V gene are LGHDT and YNNKEL (reference sequence). After removal of 3 bases from V and 2 bases from J, the junction contained 22 bases not matched to a gene. The CDR3 DNA is TGTGCCAGCAGCCACCGACCCGGGACTAGTTGGATGTCTTCACCCACAGATACGCAGTATTTT. Amino acid sequence: CASSHRPGTSWMSSPTDTQYF.

This clonotype was observed at least ten times. J is TRBJ2-3 and V is TRBV19, with 8 bases matching TRBD1. V dropped 3 bases and J dropped 4; count of bases not matched to a gene: 6. Germline V gene sequence: CDR1 LNHDA, CDR2 SQIVND (reference sequence). The CDR3 consists of 15 residues. CDR3 sequence reads: CASSIPGTGPDTQYF. DNA of the CDR3: TGTGCCAGTAGTATCCCCGGGACAGGACCAGATACGCAGTATTTT.

This clonotype was seen ten or more times. The gene calls are TRBV20-1 and TRBJ2-1; 7 nucleotides line up with TRBD2. Germline loops: CDR1 DFQATT, CDR2 SNEGSKA (reference sequence). With 0 bases clipped from V and 12 bases from J, the junction kept 5 bases outside the gene matches. There are 12 residues in the CDR3. CDR3 sequence reads: CSAREAGTMQFF. CDR3 in DNA: TGCAGTGCTAGAGAAGCAGGGACTATGCAGTTCTTC.

This clonotype was found many times. This sequence joins TRBV5-1 and TRBJ2-3, with unresolved D. Germline CDR1 and CDR2: SGHRS and YFSETQ. V lost 2 bases and J lost 4, with 17 bases in between. The CDR3 length is 16 residues. This CDR3 is CASSLASLSSADTQYF. The CDR3, as DNA: TGCGCCAGCAGCTTAGCCTCCCTCTCGTCGGCAGATACGCAGTATTTT.

The table lists this clonotype with many counts. The V call is TRBV12-3 or TRBV12-4, the J call TRBJ1-1; D perhaps matches TRBD1 (5 bases). Trimming took off 7 bases at V and 0 bases at J, with 18 bases between the two ends. The CDR3 runs 16 residues. CDR3 in amino acids: CASKLLGAAMNTEAFF. Here the CDR3 DNA reads TGTGCCAGCAAACTCCTAGGGGCGGCGATGAACACTGAAGCTTTCTTT.

This clonotype was detected many times. The rearrangement joins TRBV7-8 to TRBJ1-2; a possible D gene is TRBD1 (6 bases). With 5 bases removed from V and 10 bases from J, the gap between germline ends came to 17 bases. CDR1 is SGHVS, CDR2 FQNEAQ, per germline. The CDR3 is 13 residues long. The CDR3: CASSRGEYRVYTF. The CDR3 bases are TGTGCCAGCAGCCGGGGTGAATACAGGGTCTACACCTTC.

Many counts were recorded for this clonotype. The chain has TRBV5-1 and TRBJ2-5; D unresolved. The CDR3 totals 14 residues. The ends were cut back, 4 bases at V and 3 bases at J, with 13 bases in the middle. Looked up from germline, CDR1 is SGHRS and CDR2 is YFSETQ. DNA for the CDR3: TGCGCCAGCAGCCCAGACCGACAAGAAGAGACCCAGTACTTC. Amino acid sequence: CASSPDRQEETQYF.

The chain combines TRBV13 with TRBJ1-6; D might be TRBD1 (5 bases). The germline V gene has CDR1 PRHDT and CDR2 FYEKMQ (reference sequence). The CDR3 is made up of 14 amino acids. The V end lost 5 bases, the J end lost 8 bases, and 13 bases lay between the germline ends. The CDR3 loop is CASSESGKHSPLHF. CDR3 nucleotides: TGTGCCAGCAGCGAATCAGGGAAGCATTCACCCCTCCACTTT. Filled out from reference TRBV13 and TRBJ1-6, the complete variable domain reads AAGVIQSPRHLIKEKRETATLKCYPIPRHDTVYWYQQGPGQDPQFLISFYEKMQSDKGSIPDRFSAQQFSDYHSELNMSSLELGDSALYFCASSESGKHSPLHFGNGTRLTVT.